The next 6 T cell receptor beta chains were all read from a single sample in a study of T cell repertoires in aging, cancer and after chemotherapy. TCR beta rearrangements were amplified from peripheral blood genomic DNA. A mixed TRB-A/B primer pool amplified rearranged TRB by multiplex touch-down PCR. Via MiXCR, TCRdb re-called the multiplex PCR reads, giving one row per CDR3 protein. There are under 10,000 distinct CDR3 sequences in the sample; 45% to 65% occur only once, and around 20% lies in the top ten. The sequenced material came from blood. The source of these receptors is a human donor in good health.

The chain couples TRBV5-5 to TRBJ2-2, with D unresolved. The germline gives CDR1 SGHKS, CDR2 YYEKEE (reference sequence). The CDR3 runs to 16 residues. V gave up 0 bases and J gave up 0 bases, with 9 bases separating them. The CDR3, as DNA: TGTGCCAGCAGCTTGGGGAAGTTCGCGAACACCGGGGAGCTGTTTTTT. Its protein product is CASSLGKFANTGELFF.

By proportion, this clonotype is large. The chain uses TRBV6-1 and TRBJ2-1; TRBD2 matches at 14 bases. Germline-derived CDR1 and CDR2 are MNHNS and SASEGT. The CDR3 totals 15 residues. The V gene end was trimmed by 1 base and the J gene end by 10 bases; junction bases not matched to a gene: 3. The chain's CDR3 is CASSEGLAGGDEQFF. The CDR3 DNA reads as TGTGCCAGCAGTGAAGGACTAGCGGGAGGGGACGAGCAGTTCTTC.

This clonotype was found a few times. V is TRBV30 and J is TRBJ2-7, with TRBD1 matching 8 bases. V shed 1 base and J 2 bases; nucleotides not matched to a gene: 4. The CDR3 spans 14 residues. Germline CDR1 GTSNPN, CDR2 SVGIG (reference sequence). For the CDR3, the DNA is TGTGCCTGGAGTGGGACAGGGATTACCTACGAGCAGTACTTC. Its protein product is CAWSGTGITYEQYF.

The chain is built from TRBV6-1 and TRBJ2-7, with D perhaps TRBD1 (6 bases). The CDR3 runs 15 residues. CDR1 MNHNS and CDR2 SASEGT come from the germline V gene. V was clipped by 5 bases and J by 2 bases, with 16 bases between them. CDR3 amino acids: CASSYMGHIAYEQYF. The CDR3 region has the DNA TGTGCCAGCAGTTACATGGGACACATAGCCTACGAGCAGTACTTC.

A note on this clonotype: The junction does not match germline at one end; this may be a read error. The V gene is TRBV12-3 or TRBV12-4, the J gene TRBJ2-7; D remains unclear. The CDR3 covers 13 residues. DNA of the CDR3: TGTGCCAGCAGTTTAGGGTTGGCCTACGAGCAGAACTTC. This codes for CASSLGLAYEQNF.

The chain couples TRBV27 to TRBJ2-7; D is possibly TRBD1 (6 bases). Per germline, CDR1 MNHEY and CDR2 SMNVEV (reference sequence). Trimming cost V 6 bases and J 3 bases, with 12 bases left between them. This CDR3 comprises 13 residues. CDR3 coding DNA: TGTGCCAGCAGAAGGGGGATCGGCTACGAGCAGTACTTC. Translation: CASRRGIGYEQYF.